The 6 T cell receptor beta chains below were found in one sample sequenced in a study of human T cells and chemical hapten exposure. Documented time point: pre-sensitization, week 0. The treatment here: therapeutic diphenylcyclopropenone sensitization with weekly scalp DPC. MiXCR was run by TCRdb on the RACE reads, yielding one entry per CDR3 protein. The table has some 400,000 distinct CDR3 sequences, roughly 5% seen once. The sample was whole blood, taken in connection with sensitization to the hapten diphenylcyclopropenone (DPC). Receptors were obtained from a woman aged 45-60 years with alopecia areata. Some clones in this sample may be carry-over from other donors' samples.

This rearrangement joins TRBV20-1 to TRBJ2-5; D tentatively fits TRBD1 or TRBD2 (5 bases each). V lost 6 bases and J lost 4, with 21 bases in between. The CDR3 spans 15 residues. Per germline, CDR1 DFQATT and CDR2 SNEGSKA (reference sequence). The CDR3 region has the DNA TGCAGTGCCCCTGAGGGGACCTCCGCGGGAGAGACCCAGTACTTC. It yields the protein CSAPEGTSAGETQYF.

This clonotype was detected once. V and J are TRBV12-3 or TRBV12-4 and TRBJ2-1; 7 positions agree with TRBD1. V shed 6 bases and J 7 bases; nucleotides not matched to a gene: 12. The CDR3 is made up of 15 amino acids. CDR3 nucleotides: TGTGCCAGCAGCTACCAAACAGGGGTTTGGAATGAGCAGTTCTTC. Its translation is CASSYQTGVWNEQFF.

This clonotype was observed a handful of times. V is TRBV7-3 and J is TRBJ2-7; D call uncertain. The CDR3 is made up of 14 amino acids. The V gene lost 0 bases and the J gene lost 5 bases, with 11 bases spanning the gap. Per germline, CDR1 SGHTA and CDR2 FQGTGA. The CDR3, as DNA: TGTGCCAGCAGCTTAACAGGGCCTGTCGACGAGCAGTACTTC. Its translation: CASSLTGPVDEQYF.

The chain couples TRBV7-2 to TRBJ1-5; TRBD1 matches at 9 bases. The germline V gene encodes CDR1 SGHTA and CDR2 FQGNSA. The V gene end was trimmed by 1 base and the J gene end by 1 base; junction bases not matched to a gene: 5. There are 17 residues in the CDR3. The CDR3 nucleotides are TGTGCCAGCAGCTTAGGCACAGGGGGCCGGAGCAATCAGCCCCAGCATTTT. Its translation is CASSLGTGGRSNQPQHF.

This clonotype has just a few counts. This chain links TRBV2 with TRBJ2-3, with TRBD1 identical over 7 bases. With V trimmed by 6 bases and J by 2 bases, 11 bases remained unmatched. Germline CDR1 reads SNHLY; CDR2 reads FYNNEI. This CDR3 contains 16 residues. For the CDR3, the DNA is TGTGCCAGCAGGGATGACAGGGACCTTCCCACAGATACGCAGTATTTT. It is translated as CASRDDRDLPTDTQYF.

This clonotype was observed a handful of times. The chain carries TRBV12-3 or TRBV12-4 and TRBJ1-4, with TRBD1 as a possible D gene (5 bases). V was shortened by 1 base and J by 8 bases, with 11 bases between the two germline ends. There are 14 residues in the CDR3. CDR3 coding DNA: TGTGCCAGCAGTTTAGTAGGGGTAGGGGAAAAACTGTTTTTT. It translates to CASSLVGVGEKLFF.